The 4 T cell receptor beta chains below were found in one sample sequenced in a study of early T cells in non-severe SARS-CoV-2 infection. TCRdb ran MiXCR on the 5' RACE reads and lists one entry per CDR3 protein. The sample has around 70,000 distinct CDR3 sequences, 9% to 10% seen once. This material consisted of whole blood, taken at baseline. The receptors originated from an adult who was a healthcare worker with PCR-confirmed SARS-CoV-2 infection or an uninfected control (not recorded which).

This clonotype has just a few counts. The chain couples TRBV5-1 to TRBJ2-7, with D uncertain. The germline V gene has CDR1 SGHRS and CDR2 YFSETQ. CDR3 length: 14 residues. V was trimmed by 0 bases and J by 4 bases, leaving 11 bases between them. CDR3 DNA sequence: TGCGCCAGCAGCTTGGAACCAGCGAGTTACGAGCAGTACTTC. Translating gives CASSLEPASYEQYF.

This clonotype was counted only a few times. The DNA for the CDR3 is TGTGCCAGCAGTCCGGGACTAGCTTTAGGTTGGGAGCAGTACTTC. Its protein product is CASSPGLALGWEQYF. The gene calls are TRBV27 and TRBJ2-7; TRBD2 aligns across 9 bases. This CDR3 contains 15 residues. With V trimmed by 5 bases and J by 7 bases, 12 bases remained unmatched. Germline values: CDR1 MNHEY, CDR2 SMNVEV (reference sequence).

The sample holds a few counts of this clonotype. The chain has TRBV5-6 and TRBJ2-7; no reliable D call. Germline CDR1 is SGHDT and CDR2 is YYEEEE. This CDR3 contains 13 residues. Deletions cut 4 bases from V and 3 bases from J, with 11 bases between. CDR3 sequence: CASSPRRYYEQYF. CDR3 DNA: TGTGCCAGCAGCCCACGCCGCTACTACGAGCAGTACTTC. Full variable domain (remainder filled in from reference TRBV5-6 and TRBJ2-7): DAGVTQSPTHLIKTRGQQVTLRCSPKSGHDTVSWYQQALGQGPQFIFQYYEEEERQRGNFPDRFSGHQFPNYSSELNVNALLLGDSALYLCASSPRRYYEQYFGPGTRLTVT.

V is TRBV12-3 or TRBV12-4 and J is TRBJ2-7, with D perhaps matching TRBD2 (5 bases). V dropped 3 bases and J dropped 5 bases, with 11 bases sitting between them. CDR3 length: 13 amino acids. The CDR3 DNA reads as TGTGCCAGCAGTTTGGTAGCGACCCACGAGCAGTACTTC. Its protein is CASSLVATHEQYF.